A single sample gave rise to the 14 T cell receptor beta chains below, sequenced in a study of control samples from healthy donors and cancer patients. Profiled with immunoSEQ multiplex PCR; TCRdb holds only in-frame clones, not every one. Of about 120,000 clones detected, roughly 93% appear once; the ten largest clones hold 2.6%. The sample consisted of blood. These TCRs come from a man in his thirties or forties in good health.

V and J are TRBV28 and TRBJ2-1; D unresolved. The CDR3 contains 15 residues. V was cut by 4 bases and J by 6 bases, with 16 bases left in between. CDR1 is MDHEN and CDR2 is SYDVKM in the germline V gene. The CDR3: CASSSRFTIGNEQFF. As DNA, the CDR3 is TGTGCCAGCAGTTCGAGATTCACTATAGGCAATGAGCAGTTCTTC.

Of note for this clone: At the DNA level, this CDR3 is encoded by other sequences in the same sample as well. V and J are TRBV5-1 and TRBJ1-4; D not resolved. The CDR3 spans 14 residues. The germline CDR1 and CDR2 sequences are SGHRS and YFSETQ. Trimming pared 0 bases from V and 5 bases from J, leaving 8 bases between. The CDR3 DNA follows: TGCGCCAGCAGCTTGGGGGGTAACAATGAAAAACTGTTTTTT. It specifies CASSLGGNNEKLFF.

The V gene is TRBV1, the J gene TRBJ1-1. TRBV1 constitutes a pseudogene. The CDR3 is 12 residues long. The DNA of the CDR3 is TGCACCAGCAGCCAAGAATGGGTTGAAGCTTTCTTT. This translates into CTSSQEWVEAFF.

V and J are TRBV10-3 and TRBJ1-2; tentatively, D is TRBD1 (6 bases). The CDR3 totals 15 residues. Germline values: CDR1 ENHRY, CDR2 SYGVKD. The ends were cut back, 6 bases at V and 4 bases at J, with 18 bases in the middle. For the CDR3, the DNA is TGTGCCATCAGAAATACTACAGGGAACACCTATGGCTACACCTTC. This codes for CAIRNTTGNTYGYTF.

The chain is built from TRBV29-1 and TRBJ2-5; the match to TRBD2 covers 10 bases. This CDR3 is 13 amino acids long. Germline loops: CDR1 SQVTM, CDR2 ANQGSEA. Losses at the gene ends were 7 bases for V and 5 bases for J; bases not matched to a gene: 7. This chain's CDR3 is CSAPSGGGETQYF. As DNA, the CDR3 is TGCAGCGCCCCTAGCGGGGGCGGGGAGACCCAGTACTTC.

The CDR3 protein is CAWSTGGPLRDRVEKLFF. CDR3 coding DNA: TGTGCCTGGAGTACTGGGGGCCCACTCCGGGACAGGGTCGAAAAACTGTTTTTT. The chain recombines TRBV30 with TRBJ1-4, with 9 bases identical to TRBD1. Germline CDR1 is GTSNPN and CDR2 is SVGIG (reference sequence). With V trimmed by 2 bases and J by 8 bases, 18 bases remained unmatched. This CDR3 is built from 18 residues.

This clone was seen repeatedly, ten times or more. The chain uses TRBV11-2 and TRBJ1-4, with 8 bases aligning to TRBD1. The CDR3 is 15 residues long. Germline CDR1 and CDR2: SGHAT and FQNNGV. Losses at the gene ends were 0 bases for V and 12 bases for J; bases not matched to a gene: 9. The CDR3 bases are TGTGCCAGCAGCTTAGACTCCCAGGGGGCCAGGGAACTGTTTTTT. Its translation is CASSLDSQGARELFF.

To note about this clone: Other DNA sequences of this sample code for an identical CDR3. This sequence joins TRBV10-1 and TRBJ2-2; 10 bases match TRBD2. The germline V gene encodes CDR1 WNHNN and CDR2 SYGVQD (reference sequence). This CDR3 region has 17 residues. Trimming at V came to 5 bases and at J to 8 bases, leaving 14 bases not matched to a gene. The CDR3 DNA is TGCGCCAGCAGTTTGGATAGCGGGGGGCCGGGGGATGGGGAGCTGTTTTTT. Translated: CASSLDSGGPGDGELFF.

The J gene is TRBJ1-3, the V gene TRBV19, with a weak D call TRBD1 (5 bases). CDR3 length: 18 residues. With 7 bases removed from V and 1 base from J, the gap between germline ends came to 23 bases. Germline CDR1 is LNHDA and CDR2 is SQIVND (reference sequence). The CDR3 sequence is CASIAYGDASISGNTIYF. Written as DNA, the CDR3 is TGTGCCAGTATCGCTTACGGGGACGCCTCAATTTCTGGAAACACCATATATTTT.

The chain links TRBV5-4 to TRBJ2-3, with 10 bases aligning to TRBD2. Trimming cost V 2 bases and J 6 bases; bases outside gene matches: 3. This CDR3 has 14 residues. The V gene's germline CDR1 is SGHNT and CDR2 YYREEE (reference sequence). CDR3 sequence (DNA): TGTGCCAGCAGCTTAGCGGGGGGGCGGGATACGCAGTATTTT. It encodes CASSLAGGRDTQYF. Full variable domain (rest looked up from reference TRBV5-4 and TRBJ2-3): ETGVTQSPTHLIKTRGQQVTLRCSSQSGHNTVSWYQQALGQGPQFIFQYYREEENGRGNFPPRFSGLQFPNYSSELNVNALELDDSALYLCASSLAGGRDTQYFGPGTRLTVL.

Here the CDR3 reads CASSLRSGWANTEAFF. The CDR3 nucleotides read TGTGCCAGCAGCCTCCGGTCGGGATGGGCGAACACTGAAGCTTTCTTT. This chain links TRBV5-8 with TRBJ1-1; D uncertain. Trimming removed 4 bases at V and 1 base at J, with 17 bases between. Per the germline V gene, CDR1 is SGHTS and CDR2 is YDEGEE. The CDR3 spans 16 residues.

V gene TRBV12-3 or TRBV12-4 combines with J gene TRBJ1-3; D is ambiguous. The CDR3 totals 13 residues. Trimming removed 3 bases from V and 0 bases from J, with 3 bases in between. The CDR3 nucleotides are TGTGCCAGCAGTTTGGGCTCTGGAAACACCATATATTTT. Protein: CASSLGSGNTIYF.

CDR3 bases: TGTGCCAGCAGCAGTAAACAGGGAGGGCATGGTGAAAAACTGTTTTTT. Translation: CASSSKQGGHGEKLFF. V usage is TRBV7-9 and J usage is TRBJ1-4; a weak D match, TRBD1 (6 bases). V was shortened by 5 bases and J by 7 bases, with 20 bases between the two germline ends. This CDR3 region has 16 residues. Germline V gene sequence: CDR1 SEHNR, CDR2 FQNEAQ (reference sequence).

V gene TRBV3-1 (or the pseudogene TRBV3-2) combines with J gene TRBJ1-2, with D hard to call. The ends were cut back, 2 bases at V and 5 bases at J, with 21 bases in the middle. The CDR3 loop spans 17 amino acids. Per the germline V gene, CDR1 is LGHDT and CDR2 is YNNKEL (reference sequence). The CDR3 is CASSQLNPISRGYGYTF. In DNA form, the CDR3 reads TGTGCCAGCAGCCAATTAAATCCGATCAGCCGGGGTTATGGCTACACCTTC.